The clone carrying this T cell receptor (beta chain) was counted between two and nine times. The antigen remains undetermined. MiXCR, run by TCRdb on the reads, gives a single entry per CDR3 protein. The sample includes more than 150,000 distinct CDR3 sequences, roughly a fifth of them seen just once. The germline V gene encodes CDR1 SGHDN and CDR2 FVKESK. The V end was cut by 4 bases, the J end by 2 bases, with 11 bases between. The CDR3 has 15 residues. This sample is part of a study of T cell repertoires in cytomegalovirus infection. Study-wide context: Carrying CMV and the relevant HLA type showed in public TCR beta signatures.

Study-level findings and limits: In two of eight donors, the top clonotype was HLA-C-restricted CMV-specific. CMV carriers with the relevant HLA were identified by cumulative public TCR beta family frequency.

The rearrangement uses TRBV14 and TRBJ1-4, with a possible D match to TRBD1 (5 bases). Source material: PBMCs. The sequence came from a human donor in good health (CMV status not recorded). Some clones in this sample may be carry-over from other donors' samples. This CDR3 is CASSPRQFTNEKLFF. The CDR3 bases are TGTGCCAGCAGCCCCAGACAGTTCACTAATGAAAAACTGTTTTTT.